These 21 T cell receptor beta chains originate from one sample sequenced in a study of T cell repertoires in cytomegalovirus infection. No cognate antigen is known for these TCRs. TCRdb reprocessed the reads via MiXCR and lists one record per CDR3 protein. The sample carries around 430,000 distinct CDR3 sequences, roughly 42% recorded once. The specimen comprised cultured PBMCs, sampled from culture after CMV antigen stimulation. These receptor sequences come from a human donor in good health (CMV status not recorded). Some clones in this sample may be carry-over from other donors' samples.

This clonotype was recorded a few times. This chain joins TRBV12-3 or TRBV12-4 and TRBJ2-1; possibly TRBD1 for D (6 bases). This CDR3 spans 14 amino acids. V dropped 5 bases and J dropped 5 bases, with 13 bases sitting between them. CDR3 sequence (DNA): TGTGCCAGCAGTCACCTGACAGGTAACAATGAGCAGTTCTTC. It yields the protein CASSHLTGNNEQFF.

In this sample, this clonotype turned up a few times. The V and J genes are TRBV12-3 or TRBV12-4 and TRBJ2-2, with D perhaps matching TRBD2 (5 bases). The CDR3 runs to 15 residues. Trimming pared 3 bases from V and 5 bases from J, leaving 13 bases between. CDR3 loop: CASSLAGLRTGELFF. CDR3 coding DNA: TGTGCCAGCAGTTTGGCGGGCCTGAGGACCGGGGAGCTGTTTTTT.

The count of this clonotype is one. J is TRBJ2-4 and V is TRBV6-1; TRBD2 aligns across 10 bases. The V segment lost 10 bases and the J segment 1 base; nucleotides outside the gene matches: 7. CDR1 is MNHNS, CDR2 SASEGT, per germline. The CDR3 covers 15 residues. The CDR3 here is CATASGSLAKNIQYF. The CDR3 nucleotides read TGTGCCACCGCTAGCGGGAGTTTGGCCAAAAACATTCAGTACTTC.

The chain couples TRBV11-2 to TRBJ1-1; D not certain. The V end lost 5 bases, the J end lost 8 bases, and 12 bases lay between the germline ends. CDR3 size: 12 residues. The germline gives CDR1 SGHAT, CDR2 FQNNGV. CDR3 residues: CASSVRGTEAFF. CDR3 sequence (DNA): TGTGCCAGCAGCGTCAGAGGAACGGAAGCTTTCTTT.

This clonotype was seen just once. The chain is built from TRBV6-6 and TRBJ2-7; a possible D gene is TRBD1 (6 bases). CDR1 is MNHNY and CDR2 is SVGAGI in the germline V gene (reference sequence). V was pared by 2 bases and J by 11 bases, with 19 bases between. The CDR3 spans 14 residues. The chain's CDR3 is CASSYPDPDSVKYF. CDR3 nucleotide sequence: TGTGCCAGCAGTTACCCAGACCCGGACAGTGTCAAGTACTTC.

J is TRBJ2-7 and V is TRBV7-9, with D maybe TRBD2 (5 bases). This CDR3 has 20 residues. From germline, CDR1 is SEHNR and CDR2 FQNEAQ (reference sequence). V lost 6 bases and J 6 bases, leaving 36 bases between the germline ends. The CDR3 sequence: CASSFRVRRGGWPIRGEQYF. The CDR3 DNA reads TGTGCCAGCAGTTTTCGAGTGCGCCGGGGTGGGTGGCCAATTCGAGGCGAGCAGTACTTC.

This clonotype was counted a few times. The chain combines TRBV7-9 with TRBJ1-4; D is uncertain. CDR1 SEHNR and CDR2 FQNEAQ come from the germline V gene (reference sequence). CDR3 size: 15 residues. Trimming removed 1 base from V and 4 bases from J, with 10 bases in between. CDR3 loop: CASSLGSGRNEKLFF. In nucleotides, the CDR3 is TGTGCCAGCAGCTTAGGGTCCGGTCGTAATGAAAAACTGTTTTTT.

The genes are TRBV7-9 and TRBJ2-1; D remains ambiguous. Germline CDR1 reads SEHNR; CDR2 reads FQNEAQ (reference sequence). CDR3 length equals 17 residues. V shed 1 base and J shed 10 bases, with 23 bases lying between them. This chain's CDR3 is CASSLESRFDPSREQFF. The CDR3 coding sequence is TGTGCCAGCAGCTTAGAGTCTCGGTTCGACCCGTCGAGAGAGCAGTTCTTC.

Concerning this clonotype: One junction end disagrees with the germline gene, perhaps due to a read error. The chain links TRBV2 to TRBJ2-7, with D tentatively TRBD1 or TRBD2 (5 bases each). The CDR3 covers 15 residues. Germline V gene lookup returns CDR1 SNHLY and CDR2 FYNNEI. CDR3 coding DNA: TGTGCCAGCAGCGAAGACCGGGACCCAACTTATGAGCAGTACTTC. Encoded protein: CASSEDRDPTYEQYF.

The genes are TRBV12-3 or TRBV12-4 and TRBJ1-1; D is undetermined. Trimming took off 6 bases at V and 3 bases at J, with 11 bases between the two ends. This CDR3 has 13 amino acids. The CDR3 bases are TGTGCCAGCAGCCTTTGGGTAGACACTGAAGCTTTCTTT. It yields the protein CASSLWVDTEAFF.

This clonotype was recorded only once. V usage is TRBV7-6 and J usage is TRBJ2-4, with D unclear. V lost 5 bases, J lost 0 bases, and 20 bases lay in between. CDR3 size: 18 residues. Per the germline V gene, CDR1 is SGHVS and CDR2 is FNYEAQ. The CDR3 reads CASSPGLYAQLAKNIQYF. DNA for the CDR3: TGTGCCAGCAGCCCGGGTCTGTATGCCCAGTTAGCCAAAAACATTCAGTACTTC.

The CDR3 here is CASSWTSGVDTQYF. The DNA of the CDR3 is TGTGCCAGCAGCTGGACTAGCGGGGTAGATACGCAGTATTTT. The V call is TRBV2, the J call TRBJ2-3, with 12 bases fitting TRBD2. Germline lookup yields CDR1 SNHLY and CDR2 FYNNEI. J was trimmed by 5 bases and V by 6 bases; bases with no gene match: 3. The CDR3 loop spans 14 amino acids.

The chain couples TRBV7-2 to TRBJ2-7; no definite D call. The length of the CDR3 is 12 residues. Germline loops: CDR1 SGHTA, CDR2 FQGNSA. The V gene lost 5 bases and the J gene lost 5 bases, with 10 bases spanning the gap. CDR3 DNA sequence: TGTGCCAGCAGCCCGGCGATCCACGAGCAGTACTTC. Amino acids: CASSPAIHEQYF.

The chain has TRBV19 and TRBJ1-1, with D unclear. Per germline, CDR1 LNHDA and CDR2 SQIVND (reference sequence). The CDR3 length is 12 residues. V was trimmed by 9 bases and J by 2 bases, leaving 10 bases between them. The CDR3: CASAGGNTEAFF. The CDR3 region has the DNA TGTGCCAGCGCGGGCGGAAACACTGAAGCTTTCTTT.

V usage is TRBV7-3 and J usage is TRBJ2-5; D uncertain. Germline lookup yields CDR1 SGHTA and CDR2 FQGTGA. The CDR3 spans 15 residues. V shed 5 bases and J shed 2 bases, with 15 bases lying between them. The CDR3 here is CASSRLPRRQETQYF. Here the CDR3 DNA reads TGTGCCAGCAGCCGTCTGCCTCGGAGACAAGAGACCCAGTACTTC.

The chain couples TRBV20-1 to TRBJ2-3; D not certain. V lost 6 bases, J lost 9 bases, and 13 bases lay in between. This CDR3 has 11 amino acids. Germline assignment: CDR1 DFQATT and CDR2 SNEGSKA (reference sequence). CDR3 residues: CSAQSVETQYF. CDR3 DNA: TGCAGTGCCCAATCGGTTGAAACGCAGTATTTT.

The chain's CDR3 is CASSPPASGAPRYEQYF. The CDR3 region has the DNA TGTGCCAGCAGCCCCCCTGCGTCAGGGGCACCTCGCTACGAGCAGTACTTC. The chain joins TRBV7-6 to TRBJ2-7; a weak D match, TRBD1 (6 bases). This CDR3 has 17 residues. Germline assignment: CDR1 SGHVS and CDR2 FNYEAQ. Trimming removed 5 bases at V and 3 bases at J, with 23 bases between.

This chain links TRBV6-2 or TRBV6-3 with TRBJ2-2; D not certain. The germline V gene has CDR1 MNHEY and CDR2 SVGEGT. V was clipped by 8 bases and J by 6 bases, with 16 bases between them. This CDR3 is built from 14 residues. The CDR3 nucleotides read TGTGCCAGCCAAAGAGGCGGTGACCCCGGGGAGCTGTTTTTT. Translating it yields CASQRGGDPGELFF.

The V and J genes are TRBV7-2 and TRBJ2-3; D perhaps matches TRBD2 (6 bases). CDR3 size: 14 residues. The V end lost 5 bases, the J end lost 2 bases, and 11 bases lay between the germline ends. In germline, CDR1 is SGHTA, CDR2 FQGNSA. In DNA form, the CDR3 reads TGTGCCAGCAGCCGCGGGGAGTCCACAGATACGCAGTATTTT. Protein sequence: CASSRGESTDTQYF.

V usage is TRBV7-8 and J usage is TRBJ2-7; TRBD1 matches 7 bases. Per germline, CDR1 SGHVS and CDR2 FQNEAQ. CDR3 length equals 15 residues. Trimming cost V 0 bases and J 2 bases; bases outside gene matches: 4. CDR3 coding DNA: TGTGCCAGCAGCTTAGCAGGGGACAGAACCTACGAGCAGTACTTC. This translates into CASSLAGDRTYEQYF.

This clonotype was observed a handful of times. The V gene is TRBV12-5, the J gene TRBJ2-1; perhaps TRBD1 as D (5 bases). The CDR3 extends over 19 amino acids. Per the germline V gene, CDR1 is LGHNT and CDR2 is FRNRAP. V was clipped by 0 bases and J by 2 bases, with 20 bases between them. As DNA, the CDR3 is TGTGCTAGTGGTTTGGTATCGGTAATAGGGGCCGTCCCCTACAATGAGCAGTTCTTC. It is translated as CASGLVSVIGAVPYNEQFF.